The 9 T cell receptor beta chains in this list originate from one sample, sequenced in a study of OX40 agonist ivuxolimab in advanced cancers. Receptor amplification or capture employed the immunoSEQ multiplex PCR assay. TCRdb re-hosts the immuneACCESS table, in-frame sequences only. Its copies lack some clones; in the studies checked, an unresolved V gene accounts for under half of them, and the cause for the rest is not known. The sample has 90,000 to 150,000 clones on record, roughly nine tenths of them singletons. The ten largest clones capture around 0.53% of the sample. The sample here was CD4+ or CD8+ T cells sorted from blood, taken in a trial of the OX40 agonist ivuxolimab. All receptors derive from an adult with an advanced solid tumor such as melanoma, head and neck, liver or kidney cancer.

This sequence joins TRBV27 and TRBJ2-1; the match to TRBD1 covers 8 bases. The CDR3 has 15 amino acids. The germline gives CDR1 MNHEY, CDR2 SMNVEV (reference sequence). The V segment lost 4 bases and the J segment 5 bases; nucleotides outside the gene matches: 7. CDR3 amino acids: CASSWTGSFHNEQFF. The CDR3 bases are TGTGCCAGCAGTTGGACAGGGTCCTTCCACAATGAGCAGTTCTTC.

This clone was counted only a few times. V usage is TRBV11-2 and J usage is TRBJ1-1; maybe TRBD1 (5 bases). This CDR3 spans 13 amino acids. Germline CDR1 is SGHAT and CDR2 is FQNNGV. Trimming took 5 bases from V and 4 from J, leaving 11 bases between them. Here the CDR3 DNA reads TGTGCCAGCAGCCCCACAGGAGTCACTGAAGCTTTCTTT. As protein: CASSPTGVTEAFF.

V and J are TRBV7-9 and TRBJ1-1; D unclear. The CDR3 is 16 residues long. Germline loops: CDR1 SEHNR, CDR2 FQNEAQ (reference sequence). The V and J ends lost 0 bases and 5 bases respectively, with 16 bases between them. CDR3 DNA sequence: TGTGCCAGCAGCTTAGCTATGGCCGTCTCGTTAACTGAAGCTTTCTTT. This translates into CASSLAMAVSLTEAFF.

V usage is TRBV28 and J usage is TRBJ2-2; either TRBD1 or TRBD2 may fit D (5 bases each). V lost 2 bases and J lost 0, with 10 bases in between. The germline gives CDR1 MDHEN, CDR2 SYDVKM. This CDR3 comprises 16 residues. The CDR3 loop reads CASSLIRGSNTGELFF. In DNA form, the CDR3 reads TGTGCCAGCAGTTTAATACGGGGCTCGAACACCGGGGAGCTGTTTTTT.

The CDR3 region is CASSSGQGLRGYTF. CDR3 coding DNA: TGTGCCAGCAGTTCCGGACAGGGACTAAGGGGCTACACCTTC. This chain connects TRBV6-4 to TRBJ1-2, with 8 bases matching TRBD1. V lost 5 bases to trimming and J lost 8 bases; unmatched junction nucleotides: 10. The CDR3 is made up of 14 amino acids. Germline V gene lookup returns CDR1 MRHNA and CDR2 SNTAGT.

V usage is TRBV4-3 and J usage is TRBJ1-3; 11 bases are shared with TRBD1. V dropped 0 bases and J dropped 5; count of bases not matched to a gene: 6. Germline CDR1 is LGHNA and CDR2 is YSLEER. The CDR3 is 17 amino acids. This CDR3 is CASSQEIGQGARNTIYF. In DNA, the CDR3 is TGCGCCAGCAGCCAAGAGATCGGACAGGGGGCTCGAAACACCATATATTTT.

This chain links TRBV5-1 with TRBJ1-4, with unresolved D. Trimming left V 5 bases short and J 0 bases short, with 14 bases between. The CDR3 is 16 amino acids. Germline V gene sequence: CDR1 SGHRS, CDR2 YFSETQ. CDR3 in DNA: TGCGCCAGCAGTCCACCCGACGGAGCAACTAATGAAAAACTGTTTTTT. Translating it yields CASSPPDGATNEKLFF.

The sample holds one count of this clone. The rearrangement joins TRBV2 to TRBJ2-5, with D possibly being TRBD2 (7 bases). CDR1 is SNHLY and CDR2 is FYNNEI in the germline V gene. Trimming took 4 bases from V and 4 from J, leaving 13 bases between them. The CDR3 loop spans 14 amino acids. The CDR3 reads CASSGGGPAETQYF. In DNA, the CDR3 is TGTGCCAGCAGTGGGGGGGGGCCCGCAGAGACCCAGTACTTC.

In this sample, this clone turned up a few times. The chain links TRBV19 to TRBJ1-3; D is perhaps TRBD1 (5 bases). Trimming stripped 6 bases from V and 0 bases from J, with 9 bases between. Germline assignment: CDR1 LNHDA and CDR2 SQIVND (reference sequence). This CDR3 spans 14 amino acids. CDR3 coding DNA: TGTGCCAGTAGCTTGACAGCCTCTGGAAACACCATATATTTT. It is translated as CASSLTASGNTIYF.